Listed here is a single T cell receptor beta chain. Its target is unknown. These data come from a study of T cell responses to AZD1222 COVID-19 vaccine. General study results and limits: Repertoires in all cases were sampled only once the peak T cell response had passed.

The CDR3 extends over 19 amino acids. The germline CDR1 and CDR2 sequences are SGHRS and YFSETQ. Trimming took 0 bases from V and 0 from J, leaving 16 bases between them. The method was immunoSEQ multiplex PCR; TCRdb's version includes in-frame clones alone and lacks a portion of them. The data contain 130,000 or so clones, 90% to 95% of them seen just once; the ten biggest clones take up 1.5% to 2%. This TCR came from an adult in good health. Source: peripheral blood, taken on day 0 of AZD1222 vaccination. V gene TRBV5-1 combines with J gene TRBJ2-6, with D perhaps matching TRBD2 (5 bases). The CDR3 here is CASSLDLSRRGSGANVLTF. CDR3 DNA: TGCGCCAGCAGCTTGGACCTCTCTCGACGGGGCTCTGGGGCCAACGTCCTGACTTTC.